This T cell receptor beta chain was found in a study of spatial heterogeneity in lung cancer. As for the study in general: Sequence detection consistently recorded a greater number of beta-chain than alpha-chain sequences.

The V and J ends lost 2 bases and 4 bases respectively, with 2 bases between them. The CDR3 consists of 12 residues. CDR1 ENHRY and CDR2 SYGVKD come from the germline V gene. Study-wide points: Ubiquitous expanded tumor TCRs showed up in blood more at resection than follow-up.

TCRdb passed the 5' RACE reads through MiXCR, listing each CDR3 protein once. The sample lists tens of thousands of distinct CDR3 sequences; more than 10% were seen once. Ten or more counts support this clonotype. Its antigen is unknown. Regarding time point: sample taken at primary tumor resection. Whole RNA, which was extracted from tumor, nontumor lung tissue or frozen PBMC, was sequenced without any cell sorting. The approximately 77 donors had untreated early-stage non-small cell lung cancer. This clonotype was obtained from a male donor with early-stage non-small cell lung cancer. This chain joins TRBV10-3 and TRBJ1-4; D not certain. The specimen was PBMCs, collected at surgery. The CDR3 protein is CAISEINEKLFF. CDR3 bases: TGTGCCATCAGTGAGATTAATGAAAAACTGTTTTTT.